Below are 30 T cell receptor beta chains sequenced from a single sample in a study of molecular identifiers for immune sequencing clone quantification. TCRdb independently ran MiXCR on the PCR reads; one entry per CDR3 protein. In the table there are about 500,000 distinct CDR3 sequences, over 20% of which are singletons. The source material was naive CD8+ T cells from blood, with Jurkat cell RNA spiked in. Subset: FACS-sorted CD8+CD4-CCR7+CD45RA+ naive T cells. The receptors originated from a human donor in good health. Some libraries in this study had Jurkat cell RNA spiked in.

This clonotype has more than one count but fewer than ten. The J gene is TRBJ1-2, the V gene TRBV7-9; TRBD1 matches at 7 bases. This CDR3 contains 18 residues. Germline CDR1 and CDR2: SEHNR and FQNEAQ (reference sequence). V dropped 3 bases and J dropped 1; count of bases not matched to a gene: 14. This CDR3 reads CASSFATGREWSNYGYTF. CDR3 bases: TGTGCCAGCAGCTTTGCGACAGGGAGGGAGTGGAGTAACTATGGCTACACCTTC.

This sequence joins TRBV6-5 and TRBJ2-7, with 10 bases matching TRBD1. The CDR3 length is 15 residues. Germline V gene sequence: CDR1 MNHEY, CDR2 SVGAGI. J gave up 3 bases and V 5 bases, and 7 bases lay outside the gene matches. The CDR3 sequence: CASSDQGQGLYEQYF. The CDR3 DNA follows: TGTGCCAGCAGTGATCAGGGACAGGGGCTCTACGAGCAGTACTTC.

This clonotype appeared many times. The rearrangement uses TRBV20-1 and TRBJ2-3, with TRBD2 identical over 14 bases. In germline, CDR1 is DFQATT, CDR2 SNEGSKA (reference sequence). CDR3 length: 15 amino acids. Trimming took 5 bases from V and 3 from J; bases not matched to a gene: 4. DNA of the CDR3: TGCAGTGCTTCCCGGACTAGCGGGGGGACAGATACGCAGTATTTT. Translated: CSASRTSGGTDTQYF.

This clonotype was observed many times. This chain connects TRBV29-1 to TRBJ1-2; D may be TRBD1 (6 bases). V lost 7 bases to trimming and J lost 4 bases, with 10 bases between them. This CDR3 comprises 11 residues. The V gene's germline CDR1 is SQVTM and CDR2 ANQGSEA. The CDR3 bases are TGCAGCGCCTGGACAGTCTATGGCTACACCTTC. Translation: CSAWTVYGYTF.

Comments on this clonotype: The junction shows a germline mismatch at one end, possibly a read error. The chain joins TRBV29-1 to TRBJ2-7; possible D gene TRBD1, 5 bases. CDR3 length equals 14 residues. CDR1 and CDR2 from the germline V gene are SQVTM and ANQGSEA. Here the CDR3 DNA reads TGCAGCGTCCTACCAAATGGGGCTTACTACGAGCAGCACTTC. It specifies CSVLPNGAYYEQHF.

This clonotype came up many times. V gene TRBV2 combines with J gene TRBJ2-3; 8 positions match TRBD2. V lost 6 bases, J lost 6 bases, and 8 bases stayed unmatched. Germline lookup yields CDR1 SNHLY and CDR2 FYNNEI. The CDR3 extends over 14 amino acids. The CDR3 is CASSPLAGSDTQYF. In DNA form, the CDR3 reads TGTGCCAGCAGCCCCTTAGCGGGATCTGATACGCAGTATTTT.

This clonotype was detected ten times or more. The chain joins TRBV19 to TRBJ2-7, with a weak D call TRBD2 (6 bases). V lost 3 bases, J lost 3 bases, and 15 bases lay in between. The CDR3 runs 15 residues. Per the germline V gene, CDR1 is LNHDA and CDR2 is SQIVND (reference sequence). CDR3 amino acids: CASSIGHRENYEQYF. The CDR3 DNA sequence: TGTGCCAGTAGTATTGGGCACCGGGAGAACTACGAGCAGTACTTC.

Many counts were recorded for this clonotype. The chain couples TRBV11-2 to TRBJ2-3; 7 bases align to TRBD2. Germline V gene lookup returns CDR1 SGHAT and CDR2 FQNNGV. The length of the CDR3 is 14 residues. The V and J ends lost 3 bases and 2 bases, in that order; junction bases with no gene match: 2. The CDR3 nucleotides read TGTGCCAGCAGCTTGGGAGGGCTCACAGATACGCAGTATTTT. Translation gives CASSLGGLTDTQYF.

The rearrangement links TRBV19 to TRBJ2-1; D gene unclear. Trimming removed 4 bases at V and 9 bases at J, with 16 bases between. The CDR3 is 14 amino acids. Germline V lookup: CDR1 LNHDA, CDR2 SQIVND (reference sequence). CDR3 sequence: CASSRGGVFGEQFF. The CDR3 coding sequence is TGTGCCAGTAGTAGAGGTGGTGTGTTTGGTGAGCAGTTCTTC.

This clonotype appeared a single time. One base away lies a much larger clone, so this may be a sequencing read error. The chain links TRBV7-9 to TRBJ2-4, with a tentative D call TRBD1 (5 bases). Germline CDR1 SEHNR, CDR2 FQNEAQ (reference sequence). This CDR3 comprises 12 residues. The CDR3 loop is CAMEQVGVIQCF. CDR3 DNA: TGTGCCATGGAACAAGTAGGGGTTATTCAGTGCTTC.

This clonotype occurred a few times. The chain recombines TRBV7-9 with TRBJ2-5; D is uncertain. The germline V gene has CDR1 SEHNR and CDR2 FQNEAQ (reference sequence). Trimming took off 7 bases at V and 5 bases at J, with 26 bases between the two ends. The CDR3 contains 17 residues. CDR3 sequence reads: CASNPPSEWGFGETQYF. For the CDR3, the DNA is TGTGCCAGCAACCCACCGTCTGAGTGGGGATTTGGGGAGACCCAGTACTTC.

The CDR3 region has the DNA TGTGCCAGCAGCGCCAGGGGGCAGGGTGAAGGTTCTCGAGAGACCCAGTACTTC. The encoded protein is CASSARGQGEGSRETQYF. The chain uses TRBV9 and TRBJ2-5, with 8 nucleotides matching TRBD1. The germline V gene has CDR1 SGDLS and CDR2 YYNGEE. V lost 3 bases and J lost 4; bases outside the gene matches: 17. The CDR3 covers 18 residues.

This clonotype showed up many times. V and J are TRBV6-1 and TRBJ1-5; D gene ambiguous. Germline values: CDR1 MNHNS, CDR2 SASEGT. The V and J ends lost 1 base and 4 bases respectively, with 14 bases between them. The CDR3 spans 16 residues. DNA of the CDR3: TGTGCCAGCAGTGAAGGGATGGCAGGAGCTAATCAGCCCCAGCATTTT. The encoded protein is CASSEGMAGANQPQHF.

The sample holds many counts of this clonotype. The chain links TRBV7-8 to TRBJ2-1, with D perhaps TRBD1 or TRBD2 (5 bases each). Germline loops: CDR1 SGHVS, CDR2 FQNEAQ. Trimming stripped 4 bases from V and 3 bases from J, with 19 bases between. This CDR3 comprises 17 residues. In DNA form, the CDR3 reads TGTGCCAGCAGCTCCTACCGGGACCGGAGACACTACAATGAGCAGTTCTTC. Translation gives CASSSYRDRRHYNEQFF. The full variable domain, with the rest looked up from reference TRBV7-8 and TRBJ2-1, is GAGVSQSPRYKVAKRGQDVALRCDPISGHVSLFWYQQALGQGPEFLTYFQNEAQLDKSGLPSDRFFAERPEGSVSTLKIQRTQQEDSAVYLCASSSYRDRRHYNEQFFGPGTRLTVL.

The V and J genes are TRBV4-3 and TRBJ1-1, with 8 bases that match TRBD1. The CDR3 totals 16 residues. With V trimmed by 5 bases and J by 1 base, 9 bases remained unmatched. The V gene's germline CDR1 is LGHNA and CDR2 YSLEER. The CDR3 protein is CASSYRMTGANTEAFF. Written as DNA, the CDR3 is TGCGCCAGCAGCTACCGAATGACAGGGGCGAACACTGAAGCTTTCTTT.

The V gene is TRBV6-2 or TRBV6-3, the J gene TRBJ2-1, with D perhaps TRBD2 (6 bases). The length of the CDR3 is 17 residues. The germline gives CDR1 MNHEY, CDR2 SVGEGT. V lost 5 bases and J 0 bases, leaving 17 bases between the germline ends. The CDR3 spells CASSPPARDSSYNEQFF. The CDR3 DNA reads TGTGCCAGCAGTCCACCGGCGCGGGATAGCTCCTACAATGAGCAGTTCTTC.

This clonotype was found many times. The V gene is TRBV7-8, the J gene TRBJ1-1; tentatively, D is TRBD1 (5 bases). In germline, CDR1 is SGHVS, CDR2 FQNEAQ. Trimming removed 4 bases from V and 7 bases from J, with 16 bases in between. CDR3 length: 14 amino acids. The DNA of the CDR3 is TGTGCCAGCAGCTCCTCCGGGACGATGGGTGAAGCTTTCTTT. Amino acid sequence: CASSSSGTMGEAFF.

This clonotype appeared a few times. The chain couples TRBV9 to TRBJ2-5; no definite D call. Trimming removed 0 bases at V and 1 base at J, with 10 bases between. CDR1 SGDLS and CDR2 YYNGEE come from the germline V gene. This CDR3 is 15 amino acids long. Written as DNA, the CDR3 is TGTGCCAGCAGCGTAGCTGGTGCCGGCCAAGAGACCCAGTACTTC. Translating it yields CASSVAGAGQETQYF. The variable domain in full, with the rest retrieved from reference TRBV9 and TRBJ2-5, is DSGVTQTPKHLITATGQRVTLRCSPRSGDLSVYWYQQSLDQGLQFLIQYYNGEERAKGNILERFSAQQFPDLHSELNLSSLELGDSALYFCASSVAGAGQETQYFGPGTRLLVL.

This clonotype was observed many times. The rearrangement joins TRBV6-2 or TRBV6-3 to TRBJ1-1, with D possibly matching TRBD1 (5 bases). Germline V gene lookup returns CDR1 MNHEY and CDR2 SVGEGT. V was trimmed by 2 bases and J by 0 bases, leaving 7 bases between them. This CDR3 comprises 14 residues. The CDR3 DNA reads TGTGCCAGCAGTTACGGGGCGATGAACACTGAAGCTTTCTTT. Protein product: CASSYGAMNTEAFF.

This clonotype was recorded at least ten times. Here the CDR3 reads CASSTPSGSEGDTQYF. Written as DNA, the CDR3 is TGTGCCAGCAGTACTCCTAGCGGGAGTGAAGGGGATACGCAGTATTTT. The chain employs TRBV28 and TRBJ2-3; the match to TRBD2 covers 10 bases. The CDR3 has 16 amino acids. After removal of 5 bases from V and 6 bases from J, the junction contained 11 bases not matched to a gene. Germline CDR1 reads MDHEN; CDR2 reads SYDVKM. Full variable domain (remainder filled in from reference TRBV28 and TRBJ2-3): DVKVTQSSRYLVKRTGEKVFLECVQDMDHENMFWYRQDPGLGLRLIYFSYDVKMKEKGDIPEGYSVSREKKERFSLILESASTNQTSMYLCASSTPSGSEGDTQYFGPGTRLTVL.

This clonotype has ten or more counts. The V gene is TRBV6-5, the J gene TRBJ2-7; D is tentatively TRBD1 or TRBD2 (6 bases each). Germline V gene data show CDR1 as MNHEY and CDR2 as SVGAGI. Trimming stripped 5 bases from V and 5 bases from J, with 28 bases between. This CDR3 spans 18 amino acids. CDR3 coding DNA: TGTGCCAGCAGTCCCTCCTTAGCCAGGGGAGGATTTATCGACGAGCAGTACTTC. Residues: CASSPSLARGGFIDEQYF.

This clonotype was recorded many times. The CDR3 DNA sequence: TGTGCCAGCAGCTTCACTGCATGGAAGAACACTGAAGCTTTCTTT. Translating it yields CASSFTAWKNTEAFF. This sequence joins TRBV5-6 and TRBJ1-1; D is uncertain. The CDR3 consists of 15 residues. The ends were cut back, 2 bases at V and 1 base at J, with 12 bases in the middle. CDR1 SGHDT and CDR2 YYEEEE come from the germline V gene.

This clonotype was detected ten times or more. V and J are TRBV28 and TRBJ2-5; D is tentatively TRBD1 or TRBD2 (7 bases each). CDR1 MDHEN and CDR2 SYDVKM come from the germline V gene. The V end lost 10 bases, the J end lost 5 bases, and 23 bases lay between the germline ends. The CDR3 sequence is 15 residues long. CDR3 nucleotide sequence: TGTGCCACCCAGAATCCGAACAGGGGAGGGGAGACCCAGTACTTC. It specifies CATQNPNRGGETQYF.

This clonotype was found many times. The CDR3 reads CASSMTVSGNTIYF. CDR3 DNA: TGTGCCAGCAGCATGACAGTCTCTGGAAACACCATATATTTT. This chain links TRBV7-9 with TRBJ1-3; TRBD1 is a possible D gene (5 bases). Trimming took 5 bases from V and 0 from J, leaving 8 bases between them. The CDR3 sequence is 14 residues long. Germline CDR1 reads SEHNR; CDR2 reads FQNEAQ (reference sequence).

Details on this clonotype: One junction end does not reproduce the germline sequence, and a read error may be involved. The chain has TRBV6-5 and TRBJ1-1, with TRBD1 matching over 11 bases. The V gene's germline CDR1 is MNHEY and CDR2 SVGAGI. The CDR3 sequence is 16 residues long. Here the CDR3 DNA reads TGTACCAGCAGTTCCGGGGACAGGGGGGAGAACACTGAAGCTTTCTTT. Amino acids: CTSSSGDRGENTEAFF.

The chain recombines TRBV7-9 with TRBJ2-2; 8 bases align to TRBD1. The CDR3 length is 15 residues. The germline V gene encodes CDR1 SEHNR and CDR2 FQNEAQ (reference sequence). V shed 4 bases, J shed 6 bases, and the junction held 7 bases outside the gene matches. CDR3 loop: CASSSYRGEAGELFF. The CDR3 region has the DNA TGTGCCAGCAGCTCCTACAGGGGGGAAGCCGGGGAGCTGTTTTTT.

The CDR3 loop reads CAWTQAGAINEQFF. The CDR3 DNA reads TGTGCCTGGACGCAAGCGGGAGCGATCAATGAGCAGTTCTTC. The V gene is TRBV30, the J gene TRBJ2-1; the match to TRBD2 covers 8 bases. Losses at the gene ends were 4 bases for V and 6 bases for J; bases not matched to a gene: 8. Germline-derived CDR1 and CDR2 are GTSNPN and SVGIG (reference sequence). This CDR3 has 14 residues.

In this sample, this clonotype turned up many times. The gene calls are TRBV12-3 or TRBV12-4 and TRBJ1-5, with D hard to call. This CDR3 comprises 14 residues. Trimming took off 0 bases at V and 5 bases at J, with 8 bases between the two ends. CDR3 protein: CASSLAGKDQPQHF. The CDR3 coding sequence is TGTGCCAGCAGTTTAGCAGGGAAAGATCAGCCCCAGCATTTT.

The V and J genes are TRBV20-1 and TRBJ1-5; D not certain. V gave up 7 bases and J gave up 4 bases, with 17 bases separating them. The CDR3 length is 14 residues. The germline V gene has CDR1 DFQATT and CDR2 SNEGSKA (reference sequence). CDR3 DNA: TGCAGTGGAAAGGGCGGGGTCGGAAATCAGCCCCAGCATTTT. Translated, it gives CSGKGGVGNQPQHF.

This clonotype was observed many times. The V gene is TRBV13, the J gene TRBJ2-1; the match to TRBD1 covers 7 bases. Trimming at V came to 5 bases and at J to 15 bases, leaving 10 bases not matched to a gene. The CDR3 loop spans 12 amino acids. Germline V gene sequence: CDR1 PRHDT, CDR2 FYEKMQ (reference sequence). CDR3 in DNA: TGTGCCAGCAGCCCAAGGGACAGCCCGTCGTTCTTC. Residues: CASSPRDSPSFF.